Presented here are 19 T cell receptor beta chains from one specimen sequenced in a study of blood T cell repertoires in COVID-19. Profiled with immunoSEQ multiplex PCR; TCRdb holds only in-frame clones, not every one. This table holds about 250,000 clones, about 85% found once. The sample was peripheral blood. The receptors here all came from a man between 18 and 35 years old with active or convalescent COVID-19.

The chain has TRBV5-1 and TRBJ1-6, with a weak D call TRBD1 (5 bases). Looked up from germline, CDR1 is SGHRS and CDR2 is YFSETQ. The CDR3 has 16 amino acids. Trimming stripped 1 base from V and 7 bases from J, with 15 bases between. CDR3 region: CASSLFQRGFNSPLHF. CDR3 sequence (DNA): TGCGCCAGCAGCTTGTTTCAAAGGGGTTTCAATTCACCCCTCCACTTT.

This clone was seen only a few times. For the CDR3, the DNA is TGTGCCAGCAGCTTAGGGACATTGGGCTACGAGCAGTACTTC. Encoded protein: CASSLGTLGYEQYF. The J gene is TRBJ2-7, the V gene TRBV5-6; the D gene is possibly TRBD1 (6 bases). The germline V gene encodes CDR1 SGHDT and CDR2 YYEEEE. V was pared by 2 bases and J by 3 bases, with 12 bases between. The CDR3 runs to 14 residues.

The V and J genes are TRBV19 and TRBJ1-5; possible D gene TRBD1, 6 bases. The CDR3 covers 16 residues. Germline lookup yields CDR1 LNHDA and CDR2 SQIVND (reference sequence). With 5 bases removed from V and 5 bases from J, the gap between germline ends came to 19 bases. The CDR3 reads CASSRRGGSSDQPQHF. The CDR3 DNA reads as TGTGCCAGTAGTCGGCGGGGGGGCTCTTCGGATCAGCCCCAGCATTTT.

This clone was seen at least ten times. The chain joins TRBV6-5 to TRBJ1-6; no reliable D call. The germline gives CDR1 MNHEY, CDR2 SVGAGI. Between the trimmed V and J ends, which lost 6 bases and 12 bases, there was a span of 18 bases. CDR3 length: 14 residues. The CDR3 nucleotides read TGTGCCAGCAGCCAAGAGGGCCTCGTTATACCCCTCCACTTT. Residues: CASSQEGLVIPLHF.

This rearrangement joins TRBV11-3 to TRBJ2-7; 10 nucleotides agree with TRBD1. V trimming: 4 bases; J trimming: 0 bases; junction bases outside the gene matches: 3. Looked up from germline, CDR1 is SGHNT and CDR2 is YENEEA. The CDR3 totals 15 residues. CDR3 in DNA: TGTGCCAGCAGCTACGGGACAGGGGCCTCCTACGAGCAGTACTTC. Protein product: CASSYGTGASYEQYF.

CDR3 region: CASSPGRTGDIGYTF. The CDR3 nucleotides are TGTGCCAGCTCACCAGGACGGACGGGAGATATTGGCTACACCTTC. The V and J genes are TRBV18 and TRBJ1-2, with D uncertain. The CDR3 covers 15 residues. Between the trimmed V and J ends, which lost 2 bases and 7 bases, there was a span of 17 bases. Germline CDR1 KGHSH, CDR2 LQKENI. Using reference TRBV18 and TRBJ1-2 for the parts outside the CDR3, the full variable domain is NAGVMQNPRHLVRRRGQEARLRCSPMKGHSHVYWYRQLPEEGLKFMVYLQKENIIDESGMPKERFSAEFPKEGPSILRIQQVVRGDSAAYFCASSPGRTGDIGYTFGSGTRLTVV.

The rearrangement links TRBV12-3 or TRBV12-4 to TRBJ1-5; 8 bases are a match to TRBD1. The CDR3 totals 13 residues. J lost 6 bases, V lost 6 bases, and 4 bases had no gene match. The CDR3 nucleotides are TGTGCCAGCAGGGACAGGGCCGGTCAGCCCCAGCATTTT. As protein: CASRDRAGQPQHF.

The chain joins TRBV28 to TRBJ1-2; TRBD1 agrees at 9 bases. The V gene's germline CDR1 is MDHEN and CDR2 SYDVKM. This CDR3 contains 18 residues. V shed 5 bases and J 3 bases; nucleotides not matched to a gene: 16. CDR3 nucleotide sequence: TGTGCCAGCAGTCCCGGGACAGGGATTTTTTGGGGATACTATGGCTACACCTTC. This codes for CASSPGTGIFWGYYGYTF.

The CDR3: CSGRTGATEAFF. The CDR3 DNA follows: TGCAGCGGTCGGACAGGCGCCACTGAAGCTTTCTTT. The rearrangement joins TRBV29-1 to TRBJ1-1; 7 nucleotides agree with TRBD1. V shed 7 bases, J shed 4 bases, and the junction held 6 bases outside the gene matches. Germline V gene data show CDR1 as SQVTM and CDR2 as ANQGSEA. The CDR3 sequence is 12 residues long.

The V and J genes are TRBV5-1 and TRBJ1-2, with D possibly matching TRBD1 (5 bases). Trimming removed 0 bases from V and 3 bases from J, with 12 bases in between. This CDR3 comprises 15 residues. CDR1 is SGHRS and CDR2 is YFSETQ in the germline V gene. This CDR3 reads CASSLGGGGDYGYTF. The CDR3 DNA is TGCGCCAGCAGCTTGGGCGGCGGGGGGGACTATGGCTACACCTTC.

This sequence joins TRBV5-5 and TRBJ2-1, with 11 positions matching TRBD1. There are 15 residues in the CDR3. After removal of 4 bases from V and 5 bases from J, the junction contained 5 bases not matched to a gene. The germline V gene has CDR1 SGHKS and CDR2 YYEKEE (reference sequence). CDR3 sequence: CASSPGQGANNEQFF. Written as DNA, the CDR3 is TGTGCCAGCAGCCCCGGACAGGGGGCCAACAATGAGCAGTTCTTC. The whole variable domain, remainder taken from reference TRBV5-5 and TRBJ2-1, is DAGVTQSPTHLIKTRGQQVTLRCSPISGHKSVSWYQQVLGQGPQFIFQYYEKEERGRGNFPDRFSARQFPNYSSELNVNALLLGDSALYLCASSPGQGANNEQFFGPGTRLTVL.

The CDR3 sequence: CASSLSGRHEQYF. In DNA, the CDR3 is TGTGCCAGCAGTTTATCGGGGCGCCACGAGCAGTACTTC. This sequence joins TRBV27 and TRBJ2-7, with D perhaps matching TRBD1 (5 bases). Germline CDR1 is MNHEY and CDR2 is SMNVEV (reference sequence). V lost 0 bases to trimming and J lost 5 bases, with 8 bases between them. The CDR3 sequence is 13 residues long.

The chain is built from TRBV2 and TRBJ1-1; 7 positions agree with TRBD1. CDR1 is SNHLY and CDR2 is FYNNEI in the germline V gene. This CDR3 contains 13 residues. Trimming removed 5 bases from V and 7 bases from J; junction bases left unmatched: 7. This CDR3 reads CASSYRDSREAFF. The CDR3 DNA is TGTGCCAGCAGTTACCGGGACAGCCGTGAAGCTTTCTTT.

This clone was recorded once. The chain employs TRBV28 and TRBJ2-6, with TRBD1 matching over 7 bases. This CDR3 spans 18 amino acids. Germline V gives CDR1 MDHEN, CDR2 SYDVKM. V gave up 2 bases and J gave up 2 bases; unmatched junction bases: 9. DNA of the CDR3: TGTGCCAGCAGTTTAGACAGGGTGTTGGCAACTGGGGCCAACGTCCTGACTTTC. It specifies CASSLDRVLATGANVLTF. Using reference TRBV28 and TRBJ2-6 for the parts outside the CDR3, the full variable domain is DVKVTQSSRYLVKRTGEKVFLECVQDMDHENMFWYRQDPGLGLRLIYFSYDVKMKEKGDIPEGYSVSREKKERFSLILESASTNQTSMYLCASSLDRVLATGANVLTFGAGSRLTVL.

The gene calls are TRBV9 and TRBJ2-1, with TRBD2 as a possible D gene (6 bases). Looked up from germline, CDR1 is SGDLS and CDR2 is YYNGEE. There are 16 residues in the CDR3. V was cut by 2 bases and J by 1 base, with 13 bases left in between. The DNA of the CDR3 is TGTGCCAGCAGCGTGGCGGGGACCACATCCTACAATGAGCAGTTCTTC. Its translation is CASSVAGTTSYNEQFF.

This clone appeared once. The chain combines TRBV25-1 with TRBJ2-5, with D uncertain. V was pared by 2 bases and J by 5 bases, with 12 bases between. CDR1 and CDR2 (germline): MGHDK, SYGVNS. CDR3 length: 14 residues. CDR3 nucleotide sequence: TGTGCCAGCAGTGAACCGAAGGCCGGGGAGACCCAGTACTTC. Amino acid sequence: CASSEPKAGETQYF.

The chain links TRBV5-6 to TRBJ2-7; 10 positions match TRBD1. Germline loops: CDR1 SGHDT, CDR2 YYEEEE. The junction had 4 bases not matched to a gene; V was cut back by 2 bases and J by 2 bases. This CDR3 is built from 15 residues. This chain's CDR3 is CASSLGQGGTYEQYF. The CDR3, as DNA: TGTGCCAGCAGCTTAGGACAGGGGGGGACCTACGAGCAGTACTTC.

The chain uses TRBV15 and TRBJ2-1; 9 bases match TRBD2. With 6 bases clipped from V and 7 bases from J, the junction kept 10 bases outside the gene matches. The CDR3 is made up of 15 amino acids. The germline gives CDR1 LNHNV, CDR2 YYDKDF (reference sequence). DNA for the CDR3: TGTGCCACCAGTCGGGGCGGGGGGGCGAGGAATGAGCAGTTCTTC. This gives the protein CATSRGGGARNEQFF.

The CDR3 reads CASSLQGFDYGYTF. The CDR3 region has the DNA TGTGCCAGCAGCTTACAGGGGTTCGACTATGGCTACACCTTC. This sequence joins TRBV7-2 and TRBJ1-2; possible D gene TRBD1, 6 bases. This CDR3 spans 14 amino acids. Between the trimmed V and J ends, which lost 2 bases and 3 bases, there was a span of 10 bases. CDR1 SGHTA and CDR2 FQGNSA come from the germline V gene.